This passage covers 16 T cell receptor beta chains from one sample sequenced in a study of T cell clusters in autoimmune cytopenias (dated by TCRdb to between 2019 and 2020). Per sample, roughly 260 ng of peripheral blood genomic DNA, some 40,000 genome equivalents, was used for TRB amplification. The reads were generated on an Illumina MiSeq. To amplify TRB rearrangements, a touch-down multiplex PCR protocol was run with the TRB-A and TRB-B primer pools combined in a single tube. One entry per CDR3 protein sequence results from the TCRdb reprocessing of the reads, with DNA left out. The table for this sample shows 2,000 or so distinct CDR3 sequences. The ten largest account for roughly 29% of the sample. The sequenced material came from peripheral blood. Receptors originate from a human donor with an autoimmune cytopenia or autoimmune hepatitis (not recorded which).

Measured by frequency, this clonotype is medium-sized (0.01 to 0.1%). The chain carries TRBV11-2 and TRBJ2-7; TCRdb indicates TRBD1, and absent DNA this call remains unverified. Germline CDR1 SGHAT, CDR2 FQNNGV. This CDR3 has 17 residues. CDR3 in amino acids: CASSLSVSRGENYEQYF. The full variable domain, rest sourced from reference TRBV11-2 and TRBJ2-7, is EAGVAQSPRYKIIEKRQSVAFWCNPISGHATLYWYQQILGQGPKLLIQFQNNGVVDDSQLPKDRFSAERLKGVDSTLKIQPAKLEDSAVYLCASSLSVSRGENYEQYFGPGTRLTVT.

By frequency, this clonotype is medium-sized. The chain combines TRBV19 with TRBJ1-6; TCRdb names TRBD1, which stays unverified in the absence of DNA. CDR1 and CDR2 from the germline V gene are LNHDA and SQIVND (reference sequence). This CDR3 has 15 residues. The CDR3 is CASSNRDSYNSPLHF.

By frequency, this clonotype is medium-sized (0.01 to 0.1%). The chain couples TRBV5-5 to TRBJ2-7. The V gene's germline CDR1 is SGHKS and CDR2 YYEKEE (reference sequence). The CDR3 loop spans 15 amino acids. The CDR3: CASSFIIGSSYEQYF.

Considering frequency, this clonotype is medium-sized. The chain is built from TRBV11-2 and TRBJ2-1; TCRdb's D call, TRBD2, is unchecked because there is no DNA. The CDR3 runs to 16 residues. Germline values: CDR1 SGHAT, CDR2 FQNNGV. The CDR3 is CASSLSVGAKRDEQFF.

According to its frequency, this clonotype is medium-sized (0.01 to 0.1%). The chain recombines TRBV30 with TRBJ1-5; TCRdb gives TRBD1 as the D gene, but with no DNA this cannot be confirmed. The germline V gene encodes CDR1 GTSNPN and CDR2 SVGIG (reference sequence). The CDR3 sequence is 15 residues long. This CDR3 is CAWSFTGGPNQPQHF.

Considering frequency, this clonotype is medium-sized. The gene calls are TRBV20-1 and TRBJ1-2. Germline V CDR1 and CDR2: DFQATT, SNEGSKA (reference sequence). The CDR3 is 13 residues long. CDR3: CSARVGFNYGYTF.

This clonotype is deemed medium-sized by its frequency. The chain is built from TRBV11-2 and TRBJ1-1; TCRdb outputs TRBD1, but without DNA this stays unchecked. The CDR3 loop spans 13 amino acids. Germline V CDR1 and CDR2: SGHAT, FQNNGV. This CDR3 is CASSPPGTAEAFF.

This clonotype is large by frequency. V and J are TRBV29-1 and TRBJ2-7. This CDR3 spans 15 amino acids. The germline V gene encodes CDR1 SQVTM and CDR2 ANQGSEA. The CDR3 loop is CSVDIAASGYYEQYF.

According to its frequency, this clonotype is medium-sized. J is TRBJ2-7 and V is TRBV30; TCRdb proposes TRBD1, but this gene call is untestable without DNA. The CDR3 loop spans 13 amino acids. The germline CDR1 and CDR2 sequences are GTSNPN and SVGIG (reference sequence). The CDR3 here is CAWSWGQGYEQYF.

The V call is TRBV18, the J call TRBJ2-1; TCRdb's assignment of TRBD2 cannot be checked, as there is no DNA. The CDR3 spans 15 residues. The germline V gene encodes CDR1 KGHSH and CDR2 LQKENI. The CDR3 spells CASSPVAGGDNEQFF.

The CDR3 here is CAISEVGTSGRNEQFF. The V call is TRBV10-3, the J call TRBJ2-1; the TCRdb call, TRBD2, lacks DNA for checking. Germline CDR1 reads ENHRY; CDR2 reads SYGVKD. The CDR3 contains 16 residues.

J is TRBJ1-5 and V is TRBV5-6. CDR3 size: 14 residues. The germline gives CDR1 SGHDT, CDR2 YYEEEE. The CDR3 region is CASSQDQVGQPQHF.

This clonotype is labeled medium-sized based on frequency. This chain uses TRBV7-6 with TRBJ2-3; TCRdb's D gene call, TRBD1, goes unchecked for lack of DNA. CDR1 and CDR2 from the germline V gene are SGHVS and FNYEAQ. This CDR3 contains 14 residues. The CDR3 is CASSSVPGKHTQYF. The whole variable domain, remainder taken from reference TRBV7-6 and TRBJ2-3, is GAGVSQSPRYKVTKRGQDVALRCDPISGHVSLYWYRQALGQGPEFLTYFNYEAQQDKSGLPNDRFSAERPEGSISTLTIQRTEQRDSAMYRCASSSVPGKHTQYFGPGTRLTVL.

This chain uses TRBV7-2 with TRBJ2-7; TCRdb gives TRBD2 as the D gene, but with no DNA this cannot be confirmed. Germline CDR1 and CDR2: SGHTA and FQGNSA. The CDR3 consists of 14 residues. CDR3 amino acids: CASSSGTGSYEQYF.

This clonotype is called medium-sized based on its frequency. This sequence joins TRBV6-1 and TRBJ1-2; the TCRdb call, TRBD1, lacks DNA for checking. The CDR3 sequence is 16 residues long. Germline CDR1 and CDR2: MNHNS and SASEGT. CDR3 sequence: CASATWTPTFNYGYTF.

This clonotype is labeled medium-sized based on frequency. The chain uses TRBV6-2 or TRBV6-3 and TRBJ1-2; TCRdb selects TRBD1, and the lack of DNA leaves this call unchecked. The CDR3 is 14 amino acids. Germline CDR1 MNHEY, CDR2 SVGEGT. The CDR3 sequence: CASSFGDRAAGYTF.